One and the same sample provided the 29 T cell receptor beta chains below, sequenced in a study of blood T cell repertoires in COVID-19. The table came from immunoSEQ multiplex PCR; TCRdb's copy has only in-frame clones and leaves some out. The table lists about 58,000 clones, 85% to 90% of them singletons, with about an eighth in the top ten. The sequencing sample was made of peripheral blood. All receptors come from a man aged 60 to 69 with active COVID-19.

This chain links TRBV5-1 with TRBJ2-7; TRBD1 is a possible D gene (6 bases). Trimming cost V 1 base and J 3 bases, with 11 bases left between them. The length of the CDR3 is 14 residues. Looked up from germline, CDR1 is SGHRS and CDR2 is YFSETQ. The CDR3 spells CASSLMTDSYEQYF. The CDR3 DNA sequence: TGCGCCAGCAGCTTGATGACGGACAGCTACGAGCAGTACTTC. The whole variable domain, remainder taken from reference TRBV5-1 and TRBJ2-7, is KAGVTQTPRYLIKTRGQQVTLSCSPISGHRSVSWYQQTPGQGLQFLFEYFSETQRNKGNFPGRFSGRQFSNSRSEMNVSTLELGDSALYLCASSLMTDSYEQYFGPGTRLTVT.

This chain connects TRBV12-3 or TRBV12-4 to TRBJ1-6; D is ambiguous. The CDR3 is 13 residues long. The V end lost 6 bases, the J end lost 3 bases, and 6 bases lay between the germline ends. CDR3 bases: TGTGCCAGCAGGTGGCTCTATAATTCACCCCTCCACTTT. Protein product: CASRWLYNSPLHF.

This clone has only one observation. V usage is TRBV11-2 and J usage is TRBJ1-2; possibly TRBD1 for D (5 bases). CDR1 and CDR2 (germline): SGHAT, FQNNGV. The V end lost 2 bases, the J end lost 3 bases, and 10 bases lay between the germline ends. The length of the CDR3 is 14 residues. The CDR3 loop is CASSLRGWDYGYTF. In DNA form, the CDR3 reads TGTGCCAGCAGCTTAAGGGGTTGGGACTATGGCTACACCTTC. The entire variable domain, with the rest obtained from reference TRBV11-2 and TRBJ1-2, is as follows: EAGVAQSPRYKIIEKRQSVAFWCNPISGHATLYWYQQILGQGPKLLIQFQNNGVVDDSQLPKDRFSAERLKGVDSTLKIQPAKLEDSAVYLCASSLRGWDYGYTFGSGTRLTVV.

The chain joins TRBV6-6 to TRBJ1-5; D might be TRBD1 (6 bases). V lost 6 bases and J lost 2, with 8 bases in between. This CDR3 region has 13 residues. Germline CDR1 MNHNY, CDR2 SVGAGI (reference sequence). The CDR3 is CASSAGGNQPQHF. The CDR3, as DNA: TGTGCCAGCAGCGCAGGGGGCAATCAGCCCCAGCATTTT.

The chain carries TRBV11-2 and TRBJ2-7; perhaps TRBD1 as D (5 bases). CDR3 length equals 14 residues. Per the germline V gene, CDR1 is SGHAT and CDR2 is FQNNGV. The V gene lost 5 bases and the J gene lost 3 bases, with 14 bases spanning the gap. This chain's CDR3 is CASSGHRVLYEQYF. CDR3 sequence (DNA): TGTGCCAGCAGCGGACACAGAGTTCTCTACGAGCAGTACTTC.

The CDR3 region is CASSPDTTEAFF. Here the CDR3 DNA reads TGCGCCAGCAGCCCGGACACGACTGAAGCTTTCTTT. This rearrangement joins TRBV5-1 to TRBJ1-1, with a tentative D call TRBD1 (5 bases). With 4 bases removed from V and 5 bases from J, the gap between germline ends came to 9 bases. The CDR3 spans 12 residues. Per the germline V gene, CDR1 is SGHRS and CDR2 is YFSETQ.

The chain employs TRBV7-2 and TRBJ2-7; tentatively, D is TRBD1 (6 bases). The CDR3 is 14 amino acids. Germline V gene lookup returns CDR1 SGHTA and CDR2 FQGNSA. V lost 2 bases to trimming and J lost 2 bases, with 10 bases between them. DNA for the CDR3: TGTGCCAGCAGCTTATTCCGGACAGCCTACGAGCAGTACTTC. This codes for CASSLFRTAYEQYF. Using reference TRBV7-2 and TRBJ2-7 for the parts outside the CDR3, the full variable domain is GAGVSQSPSNKVTEKGKDVELRCDPISGHTALYWYRQSLGQGLEFLIYFQGNSAPDKSGLPSDRFSAERTGGSVSTLTIQRTQQEDSAVYLCASSLFRTAYEQYFGPGTRLTVT.

This chain uses TRBV19 with TRBJ2-6; D may be TRBD1 (6 bases). This CDR3 comprises 19 residues. V was clipped by 3 bases and J by 2 bases, with 20 bases between them. Germline CDR1 is LNHDA and CDR2 is SQIVND (reference sequence). The CDR3 here is CASSILGAKSRAGANVLTF. The CDR3 DNA follows: TGTGCCAGTAGTATTCTGGGGGCAAAGTCTCGGGCTGGGGCCAACGTCCTGACTTTC.

This clone has only one observation. One end of the junction does not line up with germline, which may come from a read error. The V gene is TRBV7-7, the J gene TRBJ2-1; D unclear. The CDR3 loop spans 17 amino acids. In germline, CDR1 is SSHAT, CDR2 FNYEAQ (reference sequence). The CDR3 nucleotides read TGTGCTAGCAGCTTAGGTCCCCCTACGAGCTCCTACAATGAGCAGTTCTTC. This sequence encodes CASSLGPPTSSYNEQFF.

The genes are TRBV12-3 or TRBV12-4 and TRBJ2-5; D not resolved. Trimming removed 4 bases at V and 10 bases at J, with 10 bases between. The CDR3 consists of 11 residues. As DNA, the CDR3 is TGTGCCAGCAGTTCGGCTAGAGGCCAGTACTTC. Translated, it gives CASSSARGQYF.

This rearrangement joins TRBV29-1 to TRBJ2-6; TRBD2 is a possible D gene (6 bases). Germline V CDR1 and CDR2: SQVTM, ANQGSEA. With 3 bases removed from V and 0 bases from J, the gap between germline ends came to 6 bases. CDR3 length: 14 residues. Here the CDR3 reads CSVDGSSGANVLTF. The CDR3 DNA sequence: TGCAGCGTTGACGGGAGCTCTGGGGCCAACGTCCTGACTTTC.

The chain links TRBV19 to TRBJ2-1, with D tentatively TRBD2 (5 bases). Germline V gene lookup returns CDR1 LNHDA and CDR2 SQIVND (reference sequence). Trimming took off 5 bases at V and 6 bases at J, with 11 bases between the two ends. CDR3 length: 13 amino acids. This CDR3 reads CASSSGSGNEQFF. CDR3 DNA sequence: TGTGCCAGTAGTTCCGGCAGCGGCAATGAGCAGTTCTTC. The full variable domain, in which reference TRBV19 and TRBJ2-1 provide the parts outside the CDR3, is DGGITQSPKYLFRKEGQNVTLSCEQNLNHDAMYWYRQDPGQGLRLIYYSQIVNDFQKGDIAEGYSVSREKKESFPLTVTSAQKNPTAFYLCASSSGSGNEQFFGPGTRLTVL.

The chain joins TRBV4-2 to TRBJ1-2; tentatively, D is TRBD1 (6 bases). The germline V gene encodes CDR1 LGHNA and CDR2 YNFKEQ. This CDR3 spans 16 amino acids. The V end was cut by 0 bases, the J end by 4 bases, with 15 bases between. In nucleotides, the CDR3 is TGTGCCAGCAGCCAAGAAGGCAGGGCGGGGGCCTATGGCTACACCTTC. This sequence encodes CASSQEGRAGAYGYTF.

V and J are TRBV6-2 or TRBV6-3 and TRBJ2-4; D is undetermined. CDR3 length: 12 amino acids. The germline gives CDR1 MNHEY, CDR2 SVGEGT. Trimming cost V 4 bases and J 7 bases, with 8 bases left between them. The DNA of the CDR3 is TGTGCCAGCAGTTCTCAGGTTAACATTCAGTACTTC. It codes for CASSSQVNIQYF.

The V gene is TRBV20-1, the J gene TRBJ2-7; D not certain. The CDR3 runs 10 residues. CDR1 and CDR2 from the germline V gene are DFQATT and SNEGSKA (reference sequence). V was pared by 4 bases and J by 6 bases, with 7 bases between. CDR3 nucleotides: TGCAGTGCTAACTCCGCCGAGCAGTACTTC. Encoded protein: CSANSAEQYF.

This chain links TRBV9 with TRBJ1-6; TRBD1 aligns across 10 bases. V trimming: 0 bases; J trimming: 10 bases; junction bases outside the gene matches: 7. Germline-derived CDR1 and CDR2 are SGDLS and YYNGEE. This CDR3 comprises 16 residues. CDR3 nucleotides: TGTGCCAGCAGCGTAGACCCGGTGACAGGGGGCTCACCCCTCCACTTT. It encodes CASSVDPVTGGSPLHF.

The chain carries TRBV18 and TRBJ2-5, with 7 bases matching TRBD1. The CDR3 contains 13 residues. CDR1 is KGHSH and CDR2 is LQKENI in the germline V gene. Germline trimming cut 3 bases from V and 2 bases from J; bases unmatched to any gene: 0. The CDR3 nucleotides read TGTGCCAGCTCACCGGGACAGCAAGAGACCCAGTACTTC. It translates to CASSPGQQETQYF.

This clone was recorded a few times. The rearrangement joins TRBV7-8 to TRBJ1-3; D might be TRBD1 (6 bases). In germline, CDR1 is SGHVS, CDR2 FQNEAQ. This CDR3 is built from 16 residues. Trimming cost V 5 bases and J 2 bases, with 16 bases left between them. For the CDR3, the DNA is TGTGCCAGCAGCCCTAAGGGACACATAACTGGAAACACCATATATTTT. This codes for CASSPKGHITGNTIYF.

V gene TRBV28 combines with J gene TRBJ1-3, with 8 nucleotides matching TRBD1. V trimming: 5 bases; J trimming: 0 bases; junction bases outside the gene matches: 6. CDR3 size: 16 residues. CDR1 is MDHEN and CDR2 is SYDVKM in the germline V gene. CDR3: CASSPGQGISGNTIYF. CDR3 nucleotide sequence: TGTGCCAGCAGTCCAGGACAGGGCATCTCTGGAAACACCATATATTTT.

The gene calls are TRBV9 and TRBJ2-2; perhaps TRBD2 as D (6 bases). The CDR3 has 17 amino acids. The V end lost 3 bases, the J end lost 2 bases, and 17 bases lay between the germline ends. The germline gives CDR1 SGDLS, CDR2 YYNGEE. CDR3 in DNA: TGTGCCAGCAGCGGCAGGTCGGCGGGACCCAACACCGGGGAGCTGTTTTTT. It yields the protein CASSGRSAGPNTGELFF. Filled out from reference TRBV9 and TRBJ2-2, the complete variable domain reads DSGVTQTPKHLITATGQRVTLRCSPRSGDLSVYWYQQSLDQGLQFLIQYYNGEERAKGNILERFSAQQFPDLHSELNLSSLELGDSALYFCASSGRSAGPNTGELFFGEGSRLTVL.

The rearrangement uses TRBV28 and TRBJ2-7; D may be TRBD1 (5 bases). Germline values: CDR1 MDHEN, CDR2 SYDVKM. This CDR3 contains 13 residues. Trimming took off 9 bases at V and 0 bases at J, with 12 bases between the two ends. In DNA, the CDR3 is TGTGCCAGTCTTTTGACAGACTCCTACGAGCAGTACTTC. This translates into CASLLTDSYEQYF.

J is TRBJ1-2 and V is TRBV28; a possible D gene is TRBD1 (5 bases). The CDR3 is 15 amino acids. Trimming pared 5 bases from V and 5 bases from J, leaving 18 bases between. Germline V gene data show CDR1 as MDHEN and CDR2 as SYDVKM. Written as DNA, the CDR3 is TGTGCCAGCAGTCCCCAACCACAGGACCTATATGGCTACACCTTC. Its protein product is CASSPQPQDLYGYTF.

The chain combines TRBV7-8 with TRBJ2-7; 10 positions agree with TRBD1. The germline V gene encodes CDR1 SGHVS and CDR2 FQNEAQ. The trim removed 1 base at V and 6 bases at J, leaving 6 bases unmatched. There are 15 residues in the CDR3. The CDR3 DNA reads as TGTGCCAGCAGCTTAGTGGGACAGGGGTATTTCGAGCAGTACTTC. It is translated as CASSLVGQGYFEQYF.

The rearrangement uses TRBV24-1 and TRBJ2-2; the D is unclear. The CDR3 runs to 12 residues. V was shortened by 9 bases and J by 1 base, with 5 bases between the two germline ends. The germline V gene has CDR1 KGHDR and CDR2 SFDVKD. CDR3 loop: CATQKNTGELFF. In nucleotides, the CDR3 is TGTGCCACCCAAAAGAACACCGGGGAGCTGTTTTTT.

The chain uses TRBV11-2 and TRBJ2-1, with TRBD2 matching 7 bases. The CDR3 length is 12 residues. CDR1 SGHAT and CDR2 FQNNGV come from the germline V gene. V was pared by 8 bases and J by 4 bases, with 2 bases of the junction left unmatched. CDR3 loop: CASQAGYNEQFF. CDR3 in DNA: TGTGCCAGCCAAGCGGGGTACAATGAGCAGTTCTTC.

The sample holds a few counts of this clone. The chain joins TRBV7-6 to TRBJ2-1; D perhaps matches TRBD2 (5 bases). Per the germline V gene, CDR1 is SGHVS and CDR2 is FNYEAQ. CDR3 size: 15 residues. Trimming shortened V by 2 bases and J by 8 bases, and 16 bases separated the two germline ends. Here the CDR3 reads CASSLSSYSPDEQFF. In DNA form, the CDR3 reads TGTGCCAGCAGCTTATCTAGCTATTCGCCCGATGAGCAGTTCTTC.

This sequence joins TRBV5-1 and TRBJ1-2; D might be TRBD1 (5 bases). There are 8 residues in the CDR3. Germline lookup yields CDR1 SGHRS and CDR2 YFSETQ. This CDR3 reads CPGGGYTF. CDR3 in DNA: TGCCCTGGGGGGGGCTACACCTTC.

V gene TRBV5-1 combines with J gene TRBJ2-5; 11 positions agree with TRBD2. With V trimmed by 0 bases and J by 6 bases, 13 bases remained unmatched. This CDR3 is 18 amino acids long. CDR1 and CDR2 from the germline V gene are SGHRS and YFSETQ. Written as DNA, the CDR3 is TGCGCCAGCAGCTTGGATGGGAGGTTAGCGGGAGGGCCCCAGACCCAGTACTTC. Translating gives CASSLDGRLAGGPQTQYF. Complete variable domain (other parts from reference TRBV5-1 and TRBJ2-5): KAGVTQTPRYLIKTRGQQVTLSCSPISGHRSVSWYQQTPGQGLQFLFEYFSETQRNKGNFPGRFSGRQFSNSRSEMNVSTLELGDSALYLCASSLDGRLAGGPQTQYFGPGTRLLVL.

The chain links TRBV11-3 to TRBJ2-7; unclear D gene. This CDR3 has 14 amino acids. V was trimmed by 4 bases and J by 3 bases, leaving 13 bases between them. Germline V CDR1 and CDR2: SGHNT, YENEEA. Here the CDR3 reads CASSSSARGYEQYF. For the CDR3, the DNA is TGTGCCAGCAGCTCGTCGGCCCGAGGCTACGAGCAGTACTTC. The full variable domain, completed using reference TRBV11-3 and TRBJ2-7, is EAGVVQSPRYKIIEKKQPVAFWCNPISGHNTLYWYLQNLGQGPELLIRYENEEAVDDSQLPKDRFSAERLKGVDSTLKIQPAELGDSAVYLCASSSSARGYEQYFGPGTRLTVT.